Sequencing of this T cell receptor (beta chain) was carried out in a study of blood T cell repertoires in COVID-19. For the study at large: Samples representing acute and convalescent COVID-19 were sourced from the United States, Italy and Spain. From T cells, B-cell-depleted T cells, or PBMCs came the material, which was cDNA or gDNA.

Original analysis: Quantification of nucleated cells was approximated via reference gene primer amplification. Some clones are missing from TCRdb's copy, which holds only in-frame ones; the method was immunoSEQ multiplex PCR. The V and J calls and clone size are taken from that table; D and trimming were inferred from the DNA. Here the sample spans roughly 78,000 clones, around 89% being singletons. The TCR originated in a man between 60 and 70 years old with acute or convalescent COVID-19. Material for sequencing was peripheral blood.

DNA of the CDR3: TGTGCCAGCAGTTTGCAGGGCTACGAGCAGTACTTC. Translated: CASSLQGYEQYF. This chain uses TRBV28 with TRBJ2-7; a weak D match, TRBD1 (5 bases). Trimming removed 3 bases at V and 3 bases at J, with 6 bases between. The CDR3 has 12 amino acids. Germline V lookup: CDR1 MDHEN, CDR2 SYDVKM.